Given below is one T cell receptor beta chain in context. This entry belongs to a study of identical twins. TCRdb passed the 5' RACE reads through MiXCR, listing each CDR3 protein once. The data hold roughly 710,000 distinct CDR3 sequences, with around 6% observed a single time. This clonotype originated in a man aged 18 to 29 in good health. Material for sequencing was naive T cells sorted from blood.

CDR3 region: CASSQLGQVRAGELFF. The CDR3 DNA reads TGTGCCAGCAGCCAACTAGGACAGGTTCGGGCCGGGGAGCTGTTTTTT. The V and J genes are TRBV2 and TRBJ2-2, with 7 bases that match TRBD1. The CDR3 has 16 residues. The junction had 13 bases not matched to a gene; V was cut back by 6 bases and J by 6 bases. Per germline, CDR1 SNHLY and CDR2 FYNNEI.